The sequence of this T cell receptor beta chain was determined in a study of T-cell reconstitution after alpha-beta-depleted transplantation in children. Study outcomes and limitations: Surviving recipient cells, namely T cells and thymic progenitors, were the source of high day-60 TCRbeta diversity in some patients. Several hundred expanded graft clones reportedly supplied alpha-beta T cells about two months after transplant.

Molecular barcoding with unique molecular identifiers was used for the TCRbeta library. TCRdb used MiXCR to reprocess the PCR reads, holding one entry per CDR3 protein. The profile shows 550,000 to 600,000 distinct CDR3 sequences, about 23% of them singletons. This clonotype was seen repeatedly, ten times or more. What it binds is unknown. Sequencing was performed on PBMCs, mostly from graft donor cells, taken 360 days after TCRalphabeta/CD19-depleted stem cell transplant. This TCR was sampled from a boy in the first two years of life who had a stem cell transplant for acute myeloid leukemia, so the T cells may come from the graft donor.

The CDR3 is CASSQGQGYTDTQYF. The CDR3 coding sequence is TGTGCCAGCAGCCAAGGACAGGGGTACACAGATACGCAGTATTTT. V is TRBV3-1 and J is TRBJ2-3; TRBD1 matches 8 bases. CDR3 length: 15 amino acids. Germline V CDR1 and CDR2: LGHDT, YNNKEL (reference sequence). Trimming removed 1 base from V and 2 bases from J; junction bases left unmatched: 2.